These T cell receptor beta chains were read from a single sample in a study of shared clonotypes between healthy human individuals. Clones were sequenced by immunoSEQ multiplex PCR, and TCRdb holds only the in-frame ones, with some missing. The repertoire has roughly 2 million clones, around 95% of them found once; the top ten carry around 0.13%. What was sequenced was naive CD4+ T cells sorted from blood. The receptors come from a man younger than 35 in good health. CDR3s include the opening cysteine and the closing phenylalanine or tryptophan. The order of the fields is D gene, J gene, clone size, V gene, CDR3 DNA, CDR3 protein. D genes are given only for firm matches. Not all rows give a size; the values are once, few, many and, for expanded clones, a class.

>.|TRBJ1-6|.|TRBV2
TGTGCCAGCAGTGGCGGGACCTATAATTCACCCCTCCACTTT
CASSGGTYNSPLHF
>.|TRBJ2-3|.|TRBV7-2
TGTGCCAGCAGCACGAGGGGCCGCCCAGATACGCAGTATTTT
CASSTRGRPDTQYF
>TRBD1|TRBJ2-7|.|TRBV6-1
TGTGCCAGCAGTCGGGGACAGGCACCCTACGAGCAGTACTTC
CASSRGQAPYEQYF
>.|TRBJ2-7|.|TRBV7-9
TGTGCCAGCAGCTCAAAAGGGGACCTAACCTACGAGCAGTACTTC
CASSSKGDLTYEQYF
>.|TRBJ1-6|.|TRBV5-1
TGCGCCAGCAGCTTGGACGGGGGCGGGTATAATTCACCCCTCCACTTT
CASSLDGGGYNSPLHF
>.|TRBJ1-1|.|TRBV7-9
TGTGCCAGCAGCCCTAGGGCCGGGGAGAACACTGAAGCTTTCTTT
CASSPRAGENTEAFF
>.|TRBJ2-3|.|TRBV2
TGTGCCAGCAGTGCGGGCGACACAGATACGCAGTATTTT
CASSAGDTDTQYF
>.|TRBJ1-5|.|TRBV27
TGTGCCAGCAGTTTATCCCCCCCTATCAGCAATCAGCCCCAGCATTTT
CASSLSPPISNQPQHF
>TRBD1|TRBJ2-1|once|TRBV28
TGTGCCAGCAGTTCTCCAGGGGGCCAGGTGAATGAGCAGTTCTTC
CASSSPGGQVNEQFF
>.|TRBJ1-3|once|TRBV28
TGTGCCAGCAGTCTAGGAACAGGGAACACCATATATTTT
CASSLGTGNTIYF
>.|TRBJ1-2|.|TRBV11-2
TGTGCCAGCAGCCTGGACAGCTTTAACTATGGCTACACCTTC
CASSLDSFNYGYTF
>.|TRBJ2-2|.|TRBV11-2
TGTGCCAGCAGCTTAGGAATAGAAACCGGGGAGCTGTTTTTT
CASSLGIETGELFF
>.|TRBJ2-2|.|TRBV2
TGTGCCAGCCGGGACATCGACACCGGGGAGCTGTTTTTT
CASRDIDTGELFF
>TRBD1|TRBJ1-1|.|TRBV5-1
TGCGCCAGCAGCTTCAGACAGGGTGGCACTGAAGCTTTCTTT
CASSFRQGGTEAFF
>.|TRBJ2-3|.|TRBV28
TGTGCCAGCAGACTCGGGGGTCCCCCTAGCACAGATACGCAGTATTTT
CASRLGGPPSTDTQYF
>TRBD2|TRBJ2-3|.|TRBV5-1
TGCGCCAGCAGCTTTCCGGAGACAGGGGCTAGCGGGAGGCCCGATAGCACAGATACGCAGTATTTT
CASSFPETGASGRPDSTDTQYF
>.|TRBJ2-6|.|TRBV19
TGTGCCAGTAGTTTCTGGGGCGGAGGGGCCAACGTCCTGACTTTC
CASSFWGGGANVLTF
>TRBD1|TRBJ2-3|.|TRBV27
TGTGCCAGCAGTTCGAGGACAGGTTCTAGCACAGATACGCAGTATTTT
CASSSRTGSSTDTQYF
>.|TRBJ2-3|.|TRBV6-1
TGTGCCAGCAGTGGAGGGTGGTTGGGGACAGATACGCAGTATTTT
CASSGGWLGTDTQYF
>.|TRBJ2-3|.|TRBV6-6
TGTGCCAGCAGACCCCCCCCGGGACCGTCCACAGATACGCAGTATTTT
CASRPPPGPSTDTQYF
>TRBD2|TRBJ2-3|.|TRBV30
TGTGCCCGTCTTAGACTAGCGCCTAGCACAGATACGCAGTATTTT
CARLRLAPSTDTQYF
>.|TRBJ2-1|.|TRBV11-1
TGTGCCAGCAGCTTAGTCCGAAGGGGCGGTGAGCAGTTCTTC
CASSLVRRGGEQFF
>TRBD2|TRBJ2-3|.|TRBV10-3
TGTGCCATCAGTGAGGGACTAGCGCGCACAGATACGCAGTATTTT
CAISEGLARTDTQYF
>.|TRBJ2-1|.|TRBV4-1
TGCGCCAGCAGCCAAGTAATCTACAATGAGCAGTTCTTC
CASSQVIYNEQFF